The 20 T cell receptor beta chains listed next were all sequenced from one sample in a study of OX40 agonist ivuxolimab in advanced cancers. Libraries were prepared through the immunoSEQ multiplex PCR assay. This is the immuneACCESS table as TCRdb keeps it, with only in-frame sequences that have V and J called. A part of the clones is gone; compared with another copy, unresolved V genes explain less than half, and the rest is unexplained. A total of roughly 66,000 clones appear in this sample, around nine tenths of them only once. About 1.3% of the sample lies in the top ten. This specimen was CD4+ or CD8+ T cells sorted from blood, taken in a trial of the OX40 agonist ivuxolimab. The receptors come from an adult with an advanced solid tumor such as melanoma, head and neck, liver or kidney cancer.

This chain connects TRBV7-9 to TRBJ2-2, with TRBD1 identical over 8 bases. The CDR3 sequence is 15 residues long. Per germline, CDR1 SEHNR and CDR2 FQNEAQ (reference sequence). The trim removed 5 bases at V and 6 bases at J, leaving 8 bases unmatched. The CDR3: CASSNRDRSAGELFF. The DNA of the CDR3 is TGTGCCAGCAGCAACAGGGACAGGTCAGCCGGGGAGCTGTTTTTT. The complete variable domain, with remaining parts taken from reference TRBV7-9 and TRBJ2-2, reads DTGVSQNPRHKITKRGQNVTFRCDPISEHNRLYWYRQTLGQGPEFLTYFQNEAQLEKSRLLSDRFSAERPKGSFSTLEIQRTEQGDSAMYLCASSNRDRSAGELFFGEGSRLTVL.

This sequence joins TRBV2 and TRBJ2-7, with D possibly being TRBD1 (5 bases). Germline V gene sequence: CDR1 SNHLY, CDR2 FYNNEI. The CDR3 covers 17 residues. With 4 bases removed from V and 0 bases from J, the gap between germline ends came to 19 bases. CDR3 sequence: CASSVPYQGVVSYEQYF. The CDR3 bases are TGTGCCAGCAGTGTCCCTTACCAGGGTGTGGTCTCCTACGAGCAGTACTTC.

This rearrangement joins TRBV4-1 to TRBJ2-3; 9 bases are shared with TRBD2. The CDR3 runs 16 residues. J lost 5 bases, V lost 0 bases, and 6 bases had no gene match. CDR1 MGHRA and CDR2 YSYEKL come from the germline V gene. The CDR3, as DNA: TGCGCCAGCAGCCAAGAGGCGCGGGGGGGGGTAGATACGCAGTATTTT. Its translation is CASSQEARGGVDTQYF.

This clone has only a few counts. The gene calls are TRBV6-5 and TRBJ1-5; weak D call: TRBD1 (6 bases). The germline gives CDR1 MNHEY, CDR2 SVGAGI. This CDR3 region has 15 residues. V gave up 6 bases and J gave up 7 bases, with 19 bases separating them. The CDR3 is CASSEGGAEGQPQHF. The CDR3 DNA reads TGTGCCAGCAGCGAGGGGGGGGCGGAAGGACAGCCCCAGCATTTT.

The V gene is TRBV7-9, the J gene TRBJ1-2; the D gene is possibly TRBD1 (6 bases). Germline V gene lookup returns CDR1 SEHNR and CDR2 FQNEAQ (reference sequence). The CDR3 loop spans 13 amino acids. The V gene lost 5 bases and the J gene lost 4 bases, with 11 bases spanning the gap. The CDR3 region has the DNA TGTGCCAGCAGCCCAGGACAGAGCTATGGCTACACCTTC. Protein product: CASSPGQSYGYTF.

This rearrangement joins TRBV15 to TRBJ2-7, with a weak D call TRBD2 (5 bases). There are 14 residues in the CDR3. The V and J ends lost 3 bases and 12 bases respectively, with 21 bases between them. Germline CDR1 and CDR2: LNHNV and YYDKDF (reference sequence). In nucleotides, the CDR3 is TGTGCCACCAGCAGCCATACTAGGTGGGAAGCGGTGTACTTC. Amino acid sequence: CATSSHTRWEAVYF.

The table lists this clone with a count of one. J is TRBJ2-1 and V is TRBV5-4; 12 positions match TRBD2. CDR1 SGHNT and CDR2 YYREEE come from the germline V gene (reference sequence). The CDR3 is 14 residues long. With V trimmed by 4 bases and J by 7 bases, 3 bases remained unmatched. The CDR3 DNA is TGTGCCAGCAGCAAGACTAGCGGGAGTAATGAGCAGTTCTTC. The encoded protein is CASSKTSGSNEQFF. The full variable domain, rest sourced from reference TRBV5-4 and TRBJ2-1, is ETGVTQSPTHLIKTRGQQVTLRCSSQSGHNTVSWYQQALGQGPQFIFQYYREEENGRGNFPPRFSGLQFPNYSSELNVNALELDDSALYLCASSKTSGSNEQFFGPGTRLTVL.

CDR3 bases: TGTGCCAGCAGTGAGTGGGCCGGGGGCGAGACCCAGTACTTC. Its translation is CASSEWAGGETQYF. V is TRBV6-4 and J is TRBJ2-5; the D call may be TRBD1 or TRBD2 (6 bases each). Trimming took off 3 bases at V and 5 bases at J, with 13 bases between the two ends. CDR1 is MRHNA, CDR2 SNTAGT, per germline. The CDR3 spans 14 residues.

This chain uses TRBV29-1 with TRBJ1-1, with D unresolved. Germline loops: CDR1 SQVTM, CDR2 ANQGSEA. V was pared by 4 bases and J by 1 base, with 7 bases between. This CDR3 has 12 amino acids. The CDR3, as DNA: TGCAGCGTTGGCCGGAAGAACACTGAAGCTTTCTTT. Translated, it gives CSVGRKNTEAFF.

The V gene is TRBV5-1, the J gene TRBJ1-5, with 7 bases that match TRBD1. Germline lookup yields CDR1 SGHRS and CDR2 YFSETQ. CDR3 size: 13 residues. V lost 4 bases and J lost 5; bases outside the gene matches: 3. The CDR3 reads CASSADRDQPQHF. Here the CDR3 DNA reads TGCGCCAGCAGCGCCGACAGGGATCAGCCCCAGCATTTT.

This sequence joins TRBV29-1 and TRBJ2-1; 7 positions agree with TRBD1. The CDR3 spans 14 residues. V lost 1 base, J lost 4 bases, and 4 bases stayed unmatched. From germline, CDR1 is SQVTM and CDR2 ANQGSEA. CDR3 residues: CSVEGQGMYNEQFF. The DNA of the CDR3 is TGCAGCGTTGAAGGACAGGGCATGTACAATGAGCAGTTCTTC.

This chain joins TRBV9 and TRBJ2-3; TRBD1 is a possible D gene (6 bases). Germline CDR1 is SGDLS and CDR2 is YYNGEE. The CDR3 has 14 residues. With 0 bases removed from V and 1 base from J, the gap between germline ends came to 6 bases. Here the CDR3 DNA reads TGTGCCAGCAGCGTAGGACAGGGCACAGATACGCAGTATTTT. Translation: CASSVGQGTDTQYF. Based on the CDR3 plus reference TRBV9 and TRBJ2-3, the full variable domain is DSGVTQTPKHLITATGQRVTLRCSPRSGDLSVYWYQQSLDQGLQFLIQYYNGEERAKGNILERFSAQQFPDLHSELNLSSLELGDSALYFCASSVGQGTDTQYFGPGTRLTVL.

This chain uses TRBV11-2 with TRBJ1-1; D is ambiguous. Germline loops: CDR1 SGHAT, CDR2 FQNNGV. With 4 bases removed from V and 4 bases from J, the gap between germline ends came to 13 bases. The CDR3 is 14 amino acids. CDR3 coding DNA: TGTGCCAGCAGCTGGGTCGGCCGGGCCACTGAAGCTTTCTTT. Protein sequence: CASSWVGRATEAFF.

The chain has TRBV7-9 and TRBJ2-3; 11 bases match TRBD1. The CDR3 sequence is 18 residues long. The V gene's germline CDR1 is SEHNR and CDR2 FQNEAQ (reference sequence). V lost 1 base, J lost 5 bases, and 11 bases stayed unmatched. CDR3 sequence reads: CASSLGHSGQGVGDTQYF. The CDR3 DNA is TGTGCCAGCAGCTTAGGCCATTCGGGACAGGGGGTTGGAGATACGCAGTATTTT.

CDR3 nucleotides: TGTGCCAGCAGTGAAGCGTCAGGGGGTCAGCCCCAGCATTTT. Its translation: CASSEASGGQPQHF. The genes are TRBV2 and TRBJ1-5; 7 bases line up with TRBD1. The germline V gene encodes CDR1 SNHLY and CDR2 FYNNEI. The length of the CDR3 is 14 residues. J gave up 6 bases and V 0 bases, and 2 bases lay outside the gene matches.

In DNA, the CDR3 is TGTGCCTACCGACACAGGGGGGGGAACACTGAAGCTTTCTTT. Its translation: CAYRHRGGNTEAFF. This chain links TRBV30 with TRBJ1-1; 8 nucleotides line up with TRBD1. The V segment lost 7 bases and the J segment 1 base; nucleotides outside the gene matches: 8. The CDR3 spans 14 residues. The germline V gene has CDR1 GTSNPN and CDR2 SVGIG (reference sequence).

The V call is TRBV25-1, the J call TRBJ1-5, with 11 bases matching TRBD1. J lost 6 bases, V lost 4 bases, and 8 bases had no gene match. Germline V CDR1 and CDR2: MGHDK, SYGVNS. The CDR3 is 16 residues long. CDR3 amino acids: CASSAPGTGGGQPQHF. The CDR3 DNA is TGTGCCAGCAGTGCACCCGGGACAGGGGGAGGTCAGCCCCAGCATTTT.

This CDR3 reads CASSLAGVADTQYF. The DNA of the CDR3 is TGTGCCAGCAGCTTAGCGGGAGTGGCAGATACGCAGTATTTT. The rearrangement links TRBV7-2 to TRBJ2-3, with D possibly being TRBD2 (5 bases). Trimming left V 0 bases short and J 4 bases short, with 8 bases between. This CDR3 has 14 amino acids. From germline, CDR1 is SGHTA and CDR2 FQGNSA.

This clone was observed a handful of times. This chain links TRBV6-6 with TRBJ2-1, with D hard to call. The CDR3 contains 11 residues. Germline CDR1 MNHNY, CDR2 SVGAGI (reference sequence). V was clipped by 6 bases and J by 4 bases, with 4 bases between them. CDR3 sequence (DNA): TGTGCCAGCAGCGTTTACAATGAGCAGTTCTTC. It codes for CASSVYNEQFF.

The chain has TRBV7-2 and TRBJ2-5, with D perhaps matching TRBD1 or TRBD2 (5 bases each). Trimming cost V 5 bases and J 3 bases, with 13 bases left between them. The CDR3 extends over 14 amino acids. Germline V gene sequence: CDR1 SGHTA, CDR2 FQGNSA. The CDR3 region has the DNA TGTGCCAGCAGCCCGACTTTGGGGGAAGAGACCCAGTACTTC. It is translated as CASSPTLGEETQYF.